The sequence of this T cell receptor (beta chain) was determined in a study of blood T cell repertoires in COVID-19. Study information: Whether acute or convalescent, the COVID-19 samples came from the United States, Italy and Spain. Sources were T cells, B-cell-depleted T cells, or PBMCs; the material itself was cDNA or gDNA.

V lost 4 bases and J lost 1; bases outside the gene matches: 6. Germline loops: CDR1 SGHTA, CDR2 FQGNSA. The CDR3 is made up of 15 amino acids. Clones were read by immunoSEQ multiplex PCR, and TCRdb kept only the in-frame ones, dropping some. Of about 190,000 clones listed, 88% are singletons. This rearrangement joins TRBV7-2 to TRBJ1-1; 7 nucleotides align to TRBD1. The sample consisted of peripheral blood. The receptor was isolated from a man aged 40-49 years with active or convalescent COVID-19. The CDR3 coding sequence is TGTGCCAGCAGCTCCAACAGGGGCCCGAACACTGAAGCTTTCTTT. Translation: CASSSNRGPNTEAFF.